This T cell receptor (beta chain) was profiled in a study of circulating and synovial CD4+ cells in juvenile arthritis. This table comes from immunoSEQ multiplex PCR, and its TCRdb copy is limited to in-frame clones, with some not included. In the table there are about 3,800 clones, 83% of which are singletons. Overall study results and limits: Shared-clonotype fractions with synovium likely underestimate full repertoire overlap. The pathogenic-like versus bulk T cell difference escaped Vbeta family analysis. Diversity here was lower than in bulk blood CD4 cells. Circulating pathogenic-like lymphocytes shared a substantially higher fraction of CDR3 sequences with synovium than bulk blood.

For this clone: Antigen specificity is unknown.

Trimming took 0 bases from V and 3 from J, leaving 10 bases between them. This CDR3 is 15 amino acids long. Per the germline V gene, CDR1 is SGHNT and CDR2 is YYREEE (reference sequence). The chain uses TRBV5-4 and TRBJ2-1; TRBD2 is a possible D gene (7 bases). The sequencing sample was made of CD4+ T cells from synovial fluid. This TCR was sampled from a human donor with juvenile idiopathic arthritis. This CDR3 reads CASSLVGGGYNEQFF. CDR3 DNA sequence: TGTGCCAGCAGCTTGGTAGGGGGGGGCTACAATGAGCAGTTCTTC. Looking up the rest from reference TRBV5-4 and TRBJ2-1 gives the full variable domain: ETGVTQSPTHLIKTRGQQVTLRCSSQSGHNTVSWYQQALGQGPQFIFQYYREEENGRGNFPPRFSGLQFPNYSSELNVNALELDDSALYLCASSLVGGGYNEQFFGPGTRLTVL.